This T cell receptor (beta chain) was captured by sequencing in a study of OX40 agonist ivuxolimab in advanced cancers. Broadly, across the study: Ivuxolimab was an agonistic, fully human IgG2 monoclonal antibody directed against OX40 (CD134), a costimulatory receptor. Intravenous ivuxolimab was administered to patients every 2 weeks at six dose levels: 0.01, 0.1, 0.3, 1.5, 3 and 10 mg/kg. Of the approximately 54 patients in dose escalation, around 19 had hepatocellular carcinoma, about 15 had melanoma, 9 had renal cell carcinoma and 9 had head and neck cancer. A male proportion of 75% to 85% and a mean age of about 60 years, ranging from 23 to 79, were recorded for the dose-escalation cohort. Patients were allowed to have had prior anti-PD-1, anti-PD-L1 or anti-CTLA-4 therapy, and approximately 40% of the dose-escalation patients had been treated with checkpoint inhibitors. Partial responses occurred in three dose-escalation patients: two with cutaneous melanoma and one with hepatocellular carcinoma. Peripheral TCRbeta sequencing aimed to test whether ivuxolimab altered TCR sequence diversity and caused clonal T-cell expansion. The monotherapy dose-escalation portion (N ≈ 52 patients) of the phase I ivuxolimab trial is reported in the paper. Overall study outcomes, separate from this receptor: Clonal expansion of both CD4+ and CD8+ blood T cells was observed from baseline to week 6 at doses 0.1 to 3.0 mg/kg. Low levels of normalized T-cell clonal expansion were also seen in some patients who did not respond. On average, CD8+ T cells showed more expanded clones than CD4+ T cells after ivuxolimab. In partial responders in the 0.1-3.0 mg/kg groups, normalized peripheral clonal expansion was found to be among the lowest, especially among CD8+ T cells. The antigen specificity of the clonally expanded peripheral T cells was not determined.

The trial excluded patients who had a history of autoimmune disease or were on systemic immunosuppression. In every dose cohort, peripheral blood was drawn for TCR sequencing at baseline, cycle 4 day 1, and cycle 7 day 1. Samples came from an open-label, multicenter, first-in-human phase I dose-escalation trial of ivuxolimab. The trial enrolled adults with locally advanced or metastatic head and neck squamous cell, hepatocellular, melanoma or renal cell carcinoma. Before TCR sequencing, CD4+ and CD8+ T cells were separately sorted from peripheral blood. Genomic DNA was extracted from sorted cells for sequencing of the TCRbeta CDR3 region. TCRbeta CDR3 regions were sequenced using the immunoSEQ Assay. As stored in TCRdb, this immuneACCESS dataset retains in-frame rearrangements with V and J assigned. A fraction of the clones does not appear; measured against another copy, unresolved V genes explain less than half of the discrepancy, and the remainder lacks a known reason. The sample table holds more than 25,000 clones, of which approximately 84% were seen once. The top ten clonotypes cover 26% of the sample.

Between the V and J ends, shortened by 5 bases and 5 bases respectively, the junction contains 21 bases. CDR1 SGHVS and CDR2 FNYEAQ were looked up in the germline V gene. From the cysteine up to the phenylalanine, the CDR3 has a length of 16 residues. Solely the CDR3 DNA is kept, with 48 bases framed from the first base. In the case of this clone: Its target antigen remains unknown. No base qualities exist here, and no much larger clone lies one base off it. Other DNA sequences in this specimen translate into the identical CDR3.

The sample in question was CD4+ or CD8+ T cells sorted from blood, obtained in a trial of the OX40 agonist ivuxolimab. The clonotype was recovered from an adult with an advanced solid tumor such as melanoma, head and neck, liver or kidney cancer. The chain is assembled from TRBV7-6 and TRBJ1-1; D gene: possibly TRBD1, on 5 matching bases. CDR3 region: CASSPGRMGRETEAFF. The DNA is TGTGCCAGCAGCCCGGGACGCATGGGGAGAGAAACTGAAGCTTTCTTT.